A single sample is the source of the 22 T cell receptor beta chains below, sequenced in a study of human T cells and chemical hapten exposure. The time point here: patch test 2, 6 weeks after DPC sensitization. Treatment given: therapeutic diphenylcyclopropenone sensitization with weekly scalp DPC. TCRdb redid the calling of the RACE reads with MiXCR, one entry per CDR3 protein. The sample holds approximately 89,000 distinct CDR3 sequences, around 7% seen once. The sample here was whole blood, taken in connection with sensitization to the hapten diphenylcyclopropenone (DPC). The source is a woman aged 30 to 39 with alopecia areata. Some clones in this sample may be carry-over from other donors' samples.

This clonotype occurred a few times. This sequence joins TRBV7-9 and TRBJ1-1; a possible D gene is TRBD1 (6 bases). The germline CDR1 and CDR2 sequences are SEHNR and FQNEAQ (reference sequence). The CDR3 runs 14 residues. The V and J ends lost 1 base and 4 bases respectively, with 10 bases between them. The CDR3 DNA is TGTGCCAGCAGCTTAGAGGGCAGGGGCACTGAAGCTTTCTTT. Protein sequence: CASSLEGRGTEAFF.

This clonotype was recorded at least ten times. The CDR3 DNA follows: TGTGCCAGCACCGTCGACAAGCATGGCTACACCTTC. This sequence encodes CASTVDKHGYTF. This chain links TRBV6-1 with TRBJ1-2; D is uncertain. Germline CDR1 and CDR2: MNHNS and SASEGT. V was shortened by 7 bases and J by 6 bases, with 12 bases between the two germline ends. There are 12 residues in the CDR3.

This clonotype was found many times. The chain uses TRBV20-1 and TRBJ2-1, with 11 bases fitting TRBD2. The length of the CDR3 is 14 residues. The J segment lost 7 bases and the V segment lost 6 bases, leaving 8 bases of the junction unmatched. Germline V gives CDR1 DFQATT, CDR2 SNEGSKA (reference sequence). In DNA, the CDR3 is TGCAGTGCAAGGGGACTAGCGGAAGTGAATGAGCAGTTCTTC. The encoded protein is CSARGLAEVNEQFF.

This clonotype was counted ten times or more. This chain connects TRBV5-1 to TRBJ2-3, with 14 nucleotides matching TRBD2. The germline CDR1 and CDR2 sequences are SGHRS and YFSETQ. The CDR3 consists of 17 residues. V shed 5 bases, J shed 5 bases, and the junction held 10 bases outside the gene matches. The DNA for the CDR3 is TGCGCCAGCAGTCCGGGACTAGCGGGGGCCCCCGGAGATACGCAGTATTTT. It translates to CASSPGLAGAPGDTQYF.

This clonotype showed up many times. The V gene is TRBV6-5, the J gene TRBJ2-2, with TRBD1 matching 7 bases. CDR1 and CDR2 from the germline V gene are MNHEY and SVGAGI. Trimming cost V 0 bases and J 4 bases; bases outside gene matches: 2. The CDR3 extends over 15 amino acids. CDR3 sequence reads: CASSYSQGVTGELFF. The CDR3 DNA reads as TGTGCCAGCAGTTACTCCCAGGGGGTCACCGGGGAGCTGTTTTTT.

The V call is TRBV3-1, the J call TRBJ1-1; tentatively, D is TRBD1 (6 bases). V was cut by 5 bases and J by 0 bases, with 13 bases left in between. This CDR3 spans 15 amino acids. Germline CDR1 and CDR2: LGHDT and YNNKEL (reference sequence). CDR3 in amino acids: CASSIFTGMNTEAFF. The CDR3 DNA reads as TGTGCCAGCAGCATCTTCACAGGGATGAACACTGAAGCTTTCTTT.

This clonotype was recorded a few times. The chain couples TRBV10-3 to TRBJ2-7, with D possibly being TRBD1 or TRBD2 (6 bases each). The germline V gene encodes CDR1 ENHRY and CDR2 SYGVKD. V dropped 11 bases and J dropped 2 bases, with 16 bases sitting between them. This CDR3 contains 13 residues. CDR3 protein: CAVQQGLTYEQYF. As DNA, the CDR3 is TGTGCCGTTCAACAGGGACTGACCTACGAGCAGTACTTC.

A few counts support this clonotype. The chain recombines TRBV19 with TRBJ1-2; D is undetermined. Looked up from germline, CDR1 is LNHDA and CDR2 is SQIVND (reference sequence). V lost 1 base to trimming and J lost 4 bases, with 13 bases between them. This CDR3 is 15 amino acids long. The CDR3 DNA is TGTGCCAGTAGTATAGTCGAGGCAGGTGGCTATGGCTACACCTTC. It yields the protein CASSIVEAGGYGYTF. Drawing the rest from reference TRBV19 and TRBJ1-2, the complete variable domain is DGGITQSPKYLFRKEGQNVTLSCEQNLNHDAMYWYRQDPGQGLRLIYYSQIVNDFQKGDIAEGYSVSREKKESFPLTVTSAQKNPTAFYLCASSIVEAGGYGYTFGSGTRLTVV.

This clonotype was observed at least ten times. CDR3 sequence: CASSLAGRDNQPQHF. The CDR3 nucleotides read TGTGCCAGCAGTTTAGCGGGGCGAGACAATCAGCCCCAGCATTTT. The V and J genes are TRBV12-3 or TRBV12-4 and TRBJ1-5; tentative D call: TRBD1 (5 bases). The CDR3 contains 15 residues. V shed 0 bases and J shed 3 bases, with 9 bases lying between them.

This clonotype was picked up many times. The chain carries TRBV20-1 and TRBJ1-5; 10 positions agree with TRBD1. With V trimmed by 3 bases and J by 5 bases, 1 base remained unmatched. The CDR3 has 13 amino acids. The germline V gene encodes CDR1 DFQATT and CDR2 SNEGSKA (reference sequence). The CDR3 here is CSARGTGDQPQHF. For the CDR3, the DNA is TGCAGTGCTAGGGGGACAGGGGATCAGCCCCAGCATTTT.

The chain employs TRBV5-1 and TRBJ2-5, with D perhaps given as TRBD1 or TRBD2 (6 bases each). The germline gives CDR1 SGHRS, CDR2 YFSETQ. Trimming took off 2 bases at V and 5 bases at J, with 19 bases between the two ends. CDR3 length equals 16 residues. CDR3 in amino acids: CASSFRGPSLSETQYF. CDR3 nucleotides: TGCGCCAGCAGCTTTCGGGGGCCGAGTTTGTCGGAGACCCAGTACTTC.

In this sample, this clonotype turned up a few times. This rearrangement joins TRBV5-1 to TRBJ2-7; D might be TRBD2 (5 bases). The CDR3 is 13 amino acids. Germline V gene lookup returns CDR1 SGHRS and CDR2 YFSETQ. Trimming cost V 0 bases and J 4 bases, with 8 bases left between them. Here the CDR3 DNA reads TGCGCCAGCAGCTTGGGAGGACTGTACGAGCAGTACTTC. Its protein is CASSLGGLYEQYF. The full variable domain, completed using reference TRBV5-1 and TRBJ2-7, is KAGVTQTPRYLIKTRGQQVTLSCSPISGHRSVSWYQQTPGQGLQFLFEYFSETQRNKGNFPGRFSGRQFSNSRSEMNVSTLELGDSALYLCASSLGGLYEQYFGPGTRLTVT.

This clonotype has at least ten counts. The gene calls are TRBV2 and TRBJ1-2; TRBD1 might be the D (5 bases). Germline V CDR1 and CDR2: SNHLY, FYNNEI. The CDR3 spans 12 residues. Trimming took 2 bases from V and 4 from J, leaving 5 bases between them. For the CDR3, the DNA is TGTGCCAGCAGTGAAAGGGGCTATGGCTACACCTTC. This translates into CASSERGYGYTF.

The chain carries TRBV20-1 and TRBJ1-6; tentative D call: TRBD1 (5 bases). The V gene lost 6 bases and the J gene lost 9 bases, with 15 bases spanning the gap. The CDR3 loop spans 13 amino acids. Germline V gene lookup returns CDR1 DFQATT and CDR2 SNEGSKA (reference sequence). This chain's CDR3 is CSARSGAGSPLHF. Here the CDR3 DNA reads TGCAGTGCCAGGAGTGGGGCCGGTTCACCCCTCCACTTT.

A few counts support this clonotype. This chain connects TRBV29-1 to TRBJ1-2; no firm D call. Looked up from germline, CDR1 is SQVTM and CDR2 is ANQGSEA. The CDR3 is made up of 12 amino acids. The germline V and J ends were trimmed by 6 bases and 9 bases, with 17 bases remaining between them. DNA of the CDR3: TGCAGCGTCGCTGGACGTCCTGATAGCTACACCTTC. Protein product: CSVAGRPDSYTF.

A few counts support this clonotype. The rearrangement uses TRBV6-5 and TRBJ1-5; D uncertain. V was shortened by 5 bases and J by 4 bases, with 9 bases between the two germline ends. Per the germline V gene, CDR1 is MNHEY and CDR2 is SVGAGI. The CDR3 extends over 13 amino acids. The CDR3 nucleotides are TGTGCCAGCAGTCGGAGGTTTAATCAGCCCCAGCATTTT. It codes for CASSRRFNQPQHF.

This clonotype was seen at least ten times. CDR3 sequence reads: CASSLDGHQGEAFF. CDR3 in DNA: TGTGCCAGCAGCTTAGACGGCCACCAGGGTGAAGCTTTCTTT. The V call is TRBV7-2, the J call TRBJ1-1, with TRBD1 as a possible D gene (5 bases). Germline assignment: CDR1 SGHTA and CDR2 FQGNSA. The CDR3 is made up of 14 amino acids. V gave up 1 base and J gave up 7 bases, with 13 bases separating them. The complete variable domain, with remaining parts taken from reference TRBV7-2 and TRBJ1-1, reads GAGVSQSPSNKVTEKGKDVELRCDPISGHTALYWYRQSLGQGLEFLIYFQGNSAPDKSGLPSDRFSAERTGGSVSTLTIQRTQQEDSAVYLCASSLDGHQGEAFFGQGTRLTVV.

The J gene is TRBJ2-7, the V gene TRBV30; D not resolved. V was trimmed by 2 bases and J by 0 bases, leaving 5 bases between them. The CDR3 runs to 12 residues. CDR1 is GTSNPN, CDR2 SVGIG, per germline (reference sequence). The CDR3 loop reads CAWSYNSYEQYF. CDR3 DNA: TGTGCCTGGAGTTACAACTCCTACGAGCAGTACTTC. Supplemented by reference TRBV30 and TRBJ2-7, the full variable domain reads SQTIHQWPATLVQPVGSPLSLECTVEGTSNPNLYWYRQAAGRGLQLLFYSVGIGQISSEVPQNLSASRPQDRQFILSSKKLLLSDSGFYLCAWSYNSYEQYFGPGTRLTVT.

This clonotype was counted at least ten times. The CDR3 reads CASRVSQPDQPQHF. The DNA of the CDR3 is TGTGCCAGCAGGGTGTCACAGCCTGATCAGCCCCAGCATTTT. V and J are TRBV6-5 and TRBJ1-5; D unclear. V shed 6 bases and J shed 5 bases, with 14 bases lying between them. The CDR3 has 14 amino acids. The germline V gene encodes CDR1 MNHEY and CDR2 SVGAGI.

This clonotype was seen a handful of times. The chain employs TRBV13 and TRBJ1-1; the match to TRBD1 covers 8 bases. Looked up from germline, CDR1 is PRHDT and CDR2 is FYEKMQ (reference sequence). V was pared by 3 bases and J by 1 base, with 4 bases of the junction left unmatched. CDR3 length: 15 residues. The DNA for the CDR3 is TGTGCCAGCAGCTTGCAAGGACAGGGGAACACTGAAGCTTTCTTT. It yields the protein CASSLQGQGNTEAFF.

The chain couples TRBV11-3 to TRBJ2-2; D may be TRBD1 or TRBD2 (6 bases each). The CDR3 runs to 15 residues. Trimming stripped 0 bases from V and 5 bases from J, with 10 bases between. Germline lookup yields CDR1 SGHNT and CDR2 YENEEA. CDR3 sequence reads: CASSLDRRGTGELFF. In DNA form, the CDR3 reads TGTGCCAGCAGCTTAGATCGGAGGGGGACCGGGGAGCTGTTTTTT. Combining the CDR3 with reference TRBV11-3 and TRBJ2-2 gives the whole variable domain EAGVVQSPRYKIIEKKQPVAFWCNPISGHNTLYWYLQNLGQGPELLIRYENEEAVDDSQLPKDRFSAERLKGVDSTLKIQPAELGDSAVYLCASSLDRRGTGELFFGEGSRLTVL.

The genes are TRBV30 and TRBJ1-1, with D possibly matching TRBD1 (5 bases). The CDR3 runs to 14 residues. Trimming took 5 bases from V and 4 from J, leaving 17 bases between them. Germline CDR1 is GTSNPN and CDR2 is SVGIG (reference sequence). The CDR3 DNA reads as TGTGCCTGGGGTTGGGGAGGGGCGCGCACTGAAGCTTTCTTT. Translated: CAWGWGGARTEAFF. The variable domain in full, with the rest retrieved from reference TRBV30 and TRBJ1-1, is SQTIHQWPATLVQPVGSPLSLECTVEGTSNPNLYWYRQAAGRGLQLLFYSVGIGQISSEVPQNLSASRPQDRQFILSSKKLLLSDSGFYLCAWGWGGARTEAFFGQGTRLTVV.